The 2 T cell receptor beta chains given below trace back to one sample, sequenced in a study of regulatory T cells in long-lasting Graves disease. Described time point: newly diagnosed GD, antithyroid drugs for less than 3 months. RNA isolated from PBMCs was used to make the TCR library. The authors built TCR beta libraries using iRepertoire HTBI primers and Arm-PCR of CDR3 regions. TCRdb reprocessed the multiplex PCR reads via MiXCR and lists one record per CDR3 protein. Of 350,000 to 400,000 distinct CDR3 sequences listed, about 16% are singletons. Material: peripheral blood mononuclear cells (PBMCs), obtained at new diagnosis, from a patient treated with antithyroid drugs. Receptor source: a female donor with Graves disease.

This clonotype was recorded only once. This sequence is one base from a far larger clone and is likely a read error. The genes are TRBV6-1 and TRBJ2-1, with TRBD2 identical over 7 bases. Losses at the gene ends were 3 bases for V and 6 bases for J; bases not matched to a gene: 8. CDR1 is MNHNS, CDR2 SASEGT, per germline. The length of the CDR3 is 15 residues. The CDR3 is CASSDSGGSVNEQFF. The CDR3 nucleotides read TGTGCCAGCAGTGACTCTGGCGGGAGCGTCAATGAGCAGTTCTTC.

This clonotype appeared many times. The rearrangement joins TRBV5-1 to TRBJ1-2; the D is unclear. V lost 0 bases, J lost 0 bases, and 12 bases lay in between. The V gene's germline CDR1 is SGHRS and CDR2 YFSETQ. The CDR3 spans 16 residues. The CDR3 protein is CASSLVGAISNYGYTF. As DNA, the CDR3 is TGCGCCAGCAGCTTGGTCGGAGCCATCTCTAACTATGGCTACACCTTC.